This T cell receptor (beta chain) came from a study of vaccination and CD4 T cells after COVID-19. Points from the study as a whole: Convalescent patients saw a median 86.3% of their reactive clones show up only after vaccination.

With the Oncomine TCR Beta short-read assay, DNA from cultured CD4+ T cells was sequenced. From cultured CD4+ T cells, genomic DNA was extracted. TCRdb fed the PCR reads into MiXCR, producing one record per CDR3 protein. This sample has around 14,000 distinct CDR3 sequences; around 69% occur once, and the top ten carry about a tenth. Treatment meaning: roughly 10-day PBMC culture with coronavirus spike peptide pools or control peptides (ViraFEST assay). To note about this clonotype: Its specificity is not known.

The germline V and J ends were trimmed by 4 bases and 0 bases, with 19 bases remaining between them. Germline V lookup: CDR1 LGHNA, CDR2 YSLEER. This CDR3 has 17 amino acids. Sequences were obtained from CD4+ T cells from blood, cultured in vitro. The TCR was taken from a human donor who had recovered from COVID-19. The chain is built from TRBV4-3 and TRBJ2-7; D perhaps matches TRBD2 (5 bases). CDR3 protein: CASSLSIVSESSYEQYF. The CDR3 region has the DNA TGCGCCAGCAGCCTATCGATAGTTAGCGAAAGCTCCTACGAGCAGTACTTC.